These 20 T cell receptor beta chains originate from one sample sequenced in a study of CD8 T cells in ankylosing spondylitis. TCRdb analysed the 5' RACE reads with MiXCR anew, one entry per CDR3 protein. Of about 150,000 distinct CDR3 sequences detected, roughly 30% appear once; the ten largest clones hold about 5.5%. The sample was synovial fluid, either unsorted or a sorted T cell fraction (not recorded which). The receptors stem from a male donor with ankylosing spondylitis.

The CDR3 DNA reads as TGCGCCAGCAGCCAAGTTCGGCTAGCGGGTAGGGTTGAGCAGTTCTTC. Its translation: CASSQVRLAGRVEQFF. This chain uses TRBV4-3 with TRBJ2-1, with 8 bases fitting TRBD2. CDR1 is LGHNA and CDR2 is YSLEER in the germline V gene. Unmatched junction bases numbered 11, after V lost 1 base and J lost 9 bases. The CDR3 consists of 16 residues.

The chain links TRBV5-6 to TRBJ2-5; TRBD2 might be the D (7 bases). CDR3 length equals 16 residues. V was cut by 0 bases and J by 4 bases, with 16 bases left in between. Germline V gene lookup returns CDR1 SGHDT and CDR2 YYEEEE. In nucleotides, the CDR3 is TGTGCCAGCAGCTTGGTTGCGGGGGCTCATAGAGAGACCCAGTACTTC. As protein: CASSLVAGAHRETQYF.

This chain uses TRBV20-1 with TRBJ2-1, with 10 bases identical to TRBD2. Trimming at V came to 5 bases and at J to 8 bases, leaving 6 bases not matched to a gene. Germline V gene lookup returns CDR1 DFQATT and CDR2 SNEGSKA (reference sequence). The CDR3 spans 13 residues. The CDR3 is CSAEREGRHEQFF. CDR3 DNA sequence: TGCAGTGCTGAGCGGGAGGGCCGGCATGAGCAGTTCTTC.

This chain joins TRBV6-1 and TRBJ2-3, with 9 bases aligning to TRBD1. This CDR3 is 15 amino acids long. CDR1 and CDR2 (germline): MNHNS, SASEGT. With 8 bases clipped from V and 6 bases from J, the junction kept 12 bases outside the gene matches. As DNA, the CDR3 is TGTGCCAGCGAGAGGACAGGGGTAAAGGGCGATACGCAGTATTTT. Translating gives CASERTGVKGDTQYF.

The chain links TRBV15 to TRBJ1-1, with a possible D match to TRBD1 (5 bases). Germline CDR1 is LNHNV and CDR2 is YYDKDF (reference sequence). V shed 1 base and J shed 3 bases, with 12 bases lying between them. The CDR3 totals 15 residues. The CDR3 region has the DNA TGTGCCACCAGCAGAGCCCCGGCCAGGGACACTGAAGCTTTCTTT. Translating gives CATSRAPARDTEAFF.

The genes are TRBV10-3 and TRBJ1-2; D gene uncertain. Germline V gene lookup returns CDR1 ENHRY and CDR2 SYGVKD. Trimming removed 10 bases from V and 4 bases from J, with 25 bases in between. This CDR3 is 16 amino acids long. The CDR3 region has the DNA TGTGCCACCCTAACCCAGCCTACGACTGGAGCCTATGGCTACACCTTC. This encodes CATLTQPTTGAYGYTF.

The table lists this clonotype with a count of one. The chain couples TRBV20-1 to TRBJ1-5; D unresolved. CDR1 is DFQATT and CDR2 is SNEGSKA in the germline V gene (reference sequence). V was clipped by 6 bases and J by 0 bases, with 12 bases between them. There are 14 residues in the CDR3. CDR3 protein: CSASARYSNQPQHF. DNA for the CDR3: TGCAGTGCCTCCGCGAGGTATAGCAATCAGCCCCAGCATTTT.

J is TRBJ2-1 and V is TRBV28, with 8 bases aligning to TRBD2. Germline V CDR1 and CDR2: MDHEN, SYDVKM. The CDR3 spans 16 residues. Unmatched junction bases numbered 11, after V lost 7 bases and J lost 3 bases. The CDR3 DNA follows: TGTGCCAGCAAGGTATCCCTAAGCGGGAGCTACAATGAGCAGTTCTTC. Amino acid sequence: CASKVSLSGSYNEQFF.

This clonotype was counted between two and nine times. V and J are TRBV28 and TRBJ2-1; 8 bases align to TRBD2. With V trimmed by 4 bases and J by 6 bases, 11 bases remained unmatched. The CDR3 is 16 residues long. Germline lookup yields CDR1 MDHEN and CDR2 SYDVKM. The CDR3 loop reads CASSSQPGLVGNEQFF. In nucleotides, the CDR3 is TGTGCCAGCAGTTCGCAACCGGGACTAGTCGGCAATGAGCAGTTCTTC.

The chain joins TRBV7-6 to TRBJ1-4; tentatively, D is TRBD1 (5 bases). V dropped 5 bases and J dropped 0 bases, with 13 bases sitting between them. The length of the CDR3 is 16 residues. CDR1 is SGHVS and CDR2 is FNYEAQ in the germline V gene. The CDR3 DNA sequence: TGTGCCAGCAGCCGACGGGGGGGAGCAACTAATGAAAAACTGTTTTTT. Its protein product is CASSRRGGATNEKLFF.

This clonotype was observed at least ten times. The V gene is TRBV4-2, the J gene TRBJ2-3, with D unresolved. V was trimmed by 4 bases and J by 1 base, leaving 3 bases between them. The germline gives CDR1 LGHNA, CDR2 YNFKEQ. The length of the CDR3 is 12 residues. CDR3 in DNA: TGTGCCAGCAGCCCCCGCACAGATACGCAGTATTTT. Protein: CASSPRTDTQYF.

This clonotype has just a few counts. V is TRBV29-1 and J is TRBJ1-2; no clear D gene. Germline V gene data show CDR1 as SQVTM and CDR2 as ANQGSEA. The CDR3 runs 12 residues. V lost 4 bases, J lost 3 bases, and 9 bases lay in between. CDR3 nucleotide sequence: TGCAGCGTTGTCGGGCGCGACTATGGCTACACCTTC. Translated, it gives CSVVGRDYGYTF.

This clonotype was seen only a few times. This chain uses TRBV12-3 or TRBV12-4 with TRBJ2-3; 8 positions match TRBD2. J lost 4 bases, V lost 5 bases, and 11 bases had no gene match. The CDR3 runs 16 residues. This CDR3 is CASSPQRGLRSDTQYF. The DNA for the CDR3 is TGTGCCAGCAGTCCTCAGCGGGGGCTCCGGTCAGATACGCAGTATTTT.

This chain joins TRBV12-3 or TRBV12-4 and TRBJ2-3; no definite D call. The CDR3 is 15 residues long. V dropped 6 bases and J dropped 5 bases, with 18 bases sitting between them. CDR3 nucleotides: TGTGCCAGCAGCCCAAGGACGAGTTCGGGAGATACGCAGTATTTT. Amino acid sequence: CASSPRTSSGDTQYF.

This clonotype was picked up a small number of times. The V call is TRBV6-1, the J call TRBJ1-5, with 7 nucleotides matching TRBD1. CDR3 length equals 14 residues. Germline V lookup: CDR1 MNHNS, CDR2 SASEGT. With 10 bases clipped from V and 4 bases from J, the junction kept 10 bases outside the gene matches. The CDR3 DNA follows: TGTGCCACCCGCCGTGGGACAGATAATCAGCCCCAGCATTTT. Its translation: CATRRGTDNQPQHF.

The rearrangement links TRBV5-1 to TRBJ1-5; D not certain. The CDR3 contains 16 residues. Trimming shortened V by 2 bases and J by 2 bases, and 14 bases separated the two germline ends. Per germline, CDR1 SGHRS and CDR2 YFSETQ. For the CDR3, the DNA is TGCGCCAGCAGCTTCCCACCGGGAAGTGGCAATCAGCCCCAGCATTTT. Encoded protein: CASSFPPGSGNQPQHF.

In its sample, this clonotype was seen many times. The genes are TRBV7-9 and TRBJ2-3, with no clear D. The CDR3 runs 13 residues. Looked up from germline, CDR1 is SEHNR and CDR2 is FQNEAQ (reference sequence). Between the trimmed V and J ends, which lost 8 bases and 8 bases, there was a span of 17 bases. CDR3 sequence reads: CASGSGDFGTQYF. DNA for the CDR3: TGTGCCAGCGGGTCTGGAGATTTCGGTACGCAGTATTTT.

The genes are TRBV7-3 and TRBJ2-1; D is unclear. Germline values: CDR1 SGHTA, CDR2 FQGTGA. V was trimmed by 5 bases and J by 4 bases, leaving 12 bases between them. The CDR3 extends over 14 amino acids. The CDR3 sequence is CASSPYRTYNEQFF. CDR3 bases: TGTGCCAGCAGCCCTTACCGAACATACAATGAGCAGTTCTTC.

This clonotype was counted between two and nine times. CDR3 protein: CASKDSGANVLTF. Here the CDR3 DNA reads TGTGCCAGCAAGGACTCTGGGGCCAACGTCCTGACTTTC. V usage is TRBV13 and J usage is TRBJ2-6; D gene unclear. This CDR3 spans 13 amino acids. Trimming shortened V by 7 bases and J by 0 bases, and 4 bases separated the two germline ends. Looked up from germline, CDR1 is PRHDT and CDR2 is FYEKMQ (reference sequence).

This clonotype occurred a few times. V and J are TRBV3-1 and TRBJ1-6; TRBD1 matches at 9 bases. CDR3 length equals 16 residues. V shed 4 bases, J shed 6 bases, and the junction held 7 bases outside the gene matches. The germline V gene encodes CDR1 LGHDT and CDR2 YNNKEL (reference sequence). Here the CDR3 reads CASSPGTGIGNSPLHF. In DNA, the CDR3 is TGTGCCAGCAGCCCCGGGACAGGGATAGGTAATTCACCCCTCCACTTT.